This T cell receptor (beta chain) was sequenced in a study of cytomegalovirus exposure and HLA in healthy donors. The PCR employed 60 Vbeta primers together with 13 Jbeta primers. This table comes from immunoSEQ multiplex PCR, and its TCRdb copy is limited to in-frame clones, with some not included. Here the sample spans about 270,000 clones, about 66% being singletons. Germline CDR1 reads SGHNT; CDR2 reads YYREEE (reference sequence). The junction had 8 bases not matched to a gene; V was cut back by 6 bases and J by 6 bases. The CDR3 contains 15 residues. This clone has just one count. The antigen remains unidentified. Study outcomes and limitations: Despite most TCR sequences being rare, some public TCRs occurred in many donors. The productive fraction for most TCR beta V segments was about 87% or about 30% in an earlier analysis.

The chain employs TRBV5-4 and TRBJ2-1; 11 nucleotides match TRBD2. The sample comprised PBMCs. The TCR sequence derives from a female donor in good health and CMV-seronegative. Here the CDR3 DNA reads TGTGCCAGCATCAAGACTAGCGGGGCTGTCAATGAGCAGTTCTTC. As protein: CASIKTSGAVNEQFF.